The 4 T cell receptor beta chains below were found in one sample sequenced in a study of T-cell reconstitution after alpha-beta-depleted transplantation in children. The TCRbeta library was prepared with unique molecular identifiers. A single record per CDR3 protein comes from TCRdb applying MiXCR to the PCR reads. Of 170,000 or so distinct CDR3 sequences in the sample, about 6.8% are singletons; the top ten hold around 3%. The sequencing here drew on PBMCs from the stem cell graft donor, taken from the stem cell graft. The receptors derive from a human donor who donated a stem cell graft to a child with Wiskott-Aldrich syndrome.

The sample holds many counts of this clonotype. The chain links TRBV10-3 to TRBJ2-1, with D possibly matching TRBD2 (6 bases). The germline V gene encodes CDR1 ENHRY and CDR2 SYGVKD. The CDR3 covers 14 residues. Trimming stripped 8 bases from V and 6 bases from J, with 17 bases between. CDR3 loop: CAIGRGGAGNEQFF. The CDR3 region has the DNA TGTGCCATCGGTCGTGGAGGGGCAGGCAATGAGCAGTTCTTC.

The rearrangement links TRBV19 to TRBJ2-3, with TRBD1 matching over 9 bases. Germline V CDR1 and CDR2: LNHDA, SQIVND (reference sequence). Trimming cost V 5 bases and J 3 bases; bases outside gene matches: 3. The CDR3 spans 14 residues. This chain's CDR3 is CASSVGQGTDTQYF. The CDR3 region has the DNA TGTGCCAGTAGTGTAGGACAGGGGACAGATACGCAGTATTTT.

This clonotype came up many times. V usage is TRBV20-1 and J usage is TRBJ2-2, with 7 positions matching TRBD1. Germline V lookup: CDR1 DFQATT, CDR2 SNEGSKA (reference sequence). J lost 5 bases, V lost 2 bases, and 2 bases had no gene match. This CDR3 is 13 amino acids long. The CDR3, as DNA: TGCAGTGCTAGAACAGGGGTAACCGGGGAGCTGTTTTTT. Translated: CSARTGVTGELFF.

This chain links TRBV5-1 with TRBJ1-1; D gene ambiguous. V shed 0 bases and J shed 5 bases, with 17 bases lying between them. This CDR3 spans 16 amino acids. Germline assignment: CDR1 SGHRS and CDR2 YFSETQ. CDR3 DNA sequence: TGCGCCAGCAGCTTGGGGTCGGGAGGGATAGGGACTGAAGCTTTCTTT. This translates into CASSLGSGGIGTEAFF.